The present TCR beta chain was sequenced within a study of early T cells in non-severe SARS-CoV-2 infection. Study as a whole: Sequenced bulk RNA came from whole blood that was unsorted, and chains were unpaired. Overall study results and limits: CD4 and private specificities were missed by VDJdb matching, which favored anti-spike CD8 responses.

Attached unique molecular identifiers marked individual cDNA molecules. TCRdb independently ran MiXCR on the 5' RACE reads; one entry per CDR3 protein. Altogether tens of thousands of distinct CDR3 sequences are present, 9.5% to 15% being singletons, with the ten largest covering roughly 2.5%. This clonotype appeared a few times. Its antigen is still unknown. The CDR3 contains 15 residues. V shed 1 base and J shed 5 bases, with 15 bases lying between them. The germline V gene has CDR1 LGHDT and CDR2 YNNKEL (reference sequence). This chain connects TRBV3-1 to TRBJ2-7, with D perhaps TRBD2 (5 bases). The origin of this receptor is an adult who was a healthcare worker with PCR-confirmed SARS-CoV-2 infection or an uninfected control (not recorded which). Sequencing was performed on whole blood, taken at baseline. The CDR3 DNA is TGTGCCAGCAGCCAAGGGCTCGGCGAGAGGGACGAGCAGTACTTC. Translated: CASSQGLGERDEQYF.